This record concerns one T cell receptor beta chain sequence. Its cognate antigen is unknown. Germline V gene sequence: CDR1 MNHEY, CDR2 SVGAGI. The CDR3 sequence is 14 residues long. This record comes from a study of CXCR3-negative and CXCR3-positive naive CD8 T cells. Study results and limitations: The study found that naive CXCR3-negative and CXCR3-positive cells shared TRBV-TRBJ usage, while memory cells differed. Sequencing showed both naive subsets with comparably high diversity, and memory CD8+ cells much lower. TRB CDR3 hydrophobicity was greater in CXCR3-positive naive cells than in CXCR3-negative naive cells.

Each TRB cDNA library was prepared by 5' RACE (with UMI labels). TCRdb reprocessed the 5' RACE reads, with one entry per CDR3 protein and no DNA. The sample totals 80,000 to 100,000 distinct CDR3 sequences. CD8+ T cell subsets were each sorted in triplicate, 300,000 or so cells apiece. This chain connects TRBV6-5 to TRBJ2-5; as DNA is missing, the TRBD2 call by TCRdb cannot be tested. The sequence was obtained from a human donor in good health. Some clones in this sample may be carry-over from other donors' samples. Sequencing was performed on naive CXCR3+ CD8+ T cells from blood. Subset described: CD45RO-CCR7+CD27+CD95- naive CD8+ T cells expressing CXCR3 (TNR3+). The CDR3 loop is CASSLRLAEETQYF.